This T cell receptor beta chain appears in the sequencing data of a study of siplizumab effects on memory and regulatory T cells. Study-wide findings and caveats: The apparent diversity of naive T cells exceeded that of memory cells, and naive T cells seemed to make a major contribution to the alloresponse. Tregs that proliferated in siplizumab cultures did not have their suppressive function confirmed. Sequences below about 10^-5 frequency were poorly captured. As a result, only a minor fraction of alloreactive clones mapped to unstimulated subsets.

V lost 1 base, J lost 10 bases, and 8 bases stayed unmatched. Per the germline V gene, CDR1 is SEHNR and CDR2 is FQNEAQ (reference sequence). The CDR3 totals 14 residues. Turning to this clone: Its antigen is undetermined.

Repertoires were generated with immunoSEQ multiplex PCR, while TCRdb's copy carries only in-frame clones and drops some. The sample includes 90,000 to 120,000 clones, more than 85% of them seen just once. Sequencing was carried out using CD4+ T cells sorted from blood. The chain employs TRBV7-9 and TRBJ1-2, with TRBD1 matching over 8 bases. This sequence was found in a human donor in good health. Some clones in this sample may be carry-over from other donors' samples. CDR3 sequence reads: CASSLGTGREAYTF. CDR3 bases: TGTGCCAGCAGCTTAGGGACAGGGAGAGAGGCCTACACCTTC.